There are a few counts of the clone carrying this T cell receptor beta chain. What it binds is unknown. This sample is drawn from a study of CD8 T cells in ankylosing spondylitis. Study-wide points: CD8+ cells made up the disease-linked clones, which were relatively rare in peripheral blood. In the blood and synovial fluid of reactive arthritis, some motif variants had been previously reported. One TCR beta motif, made up of seven to nine highly homologous variants, appeared characteristic of ankylosing spondylitis blood.

TCRdb re-analysed the 5' RACE reads in MiXCR, keeping a single row per CDR3 protein. The sample records about 840,000 distinct CDR3 sequences, 12% being singletons. Material: blood, either unsorted or a sorted T cell fraction (not recorded which). The clonotype comes from a male donor with ankylosing spondylitis.

The CDR3 region is CASSNRDRNTGELFF. The CDR3 nucleotides are TGTGCCAGCAGCAACCGGGACAGAAACACCGGGGAGCTGTTTTTT. This sequence joins TRBV3-1 and TRBJ2-2, with TRBD1 identical over 7 bases. Trimming cost V 5 bases and J 2 bases; bases outside gene matches: 5. This CDR3 comprises 15 residues. Germline CDR1 is LGHDT and CDR2 is YNNKEL (reference sequence).